This is a list of T cell receptor beta chains from one sample in a study of blood T cell repertoires in COVID-19. TCRdb's copy holds only in-frame clones and misses some; the assay was immunoSEQ multiplex PCR. The sample has approximately 150,000 clones, approximately 80% seen once. The sample was peripheral blood. The receptors come from a man aged 70 or older with acute or convalescent COVID-19. CDR3s include the opening cysteine and the closing phenylalanine or tryptophan. D genes are given only for firm matches. Clone size is given for some rows only: seen once, a few or many times, or a class if the clone is expanded.

v_call	clone_size	j_call	d_call	cdr3_aa	cdr3_nt
TRBV28	-	TRBJ2-5	-	CASRNYGQGQTQYF	TGTGCCAGCAGGAATTACGGTCAGGGGCAGACCCAGTACTTC
TRBV9	-	TRBJ2-2	-	CASSDGTRMNTGELFF	TGTGCCAGCAGCGATGGTACGCGGATGAACACCGGGGAGCTGTTTTTT
TRBV27	-	TRBJ1-2	-	CASSLQGNYGYTF	TGTGCCAGCAGTTTACAGGGGAACTATGGCTACACCTTC
TRBV5-6	-	TRBJ2-5	TRBD2	CASSFFSGRLETQYF	TGTGCCAGCAGCTTCTTTAGCGGGAGGCTCGAGACCCAGTACTTC
TRBV28	few	TRBJ1-1	-	CASSLPDRLNTEAFF	TGTGCCAGCAGTTTACCGGACAGACTGAACACTGAAGCTTTCTTT
TRBV28	-	TRBJ1-5	TRBD1	CASRRPTGANQPQHF	TGTGCCAGCAGACGACCCACAGGGGCCAATCAGCCCCAGCATTTT
TRBV28	once	TRBJ1-2	-	CASSFTSRQLDGYTF	TGTGCCAGCAGTTTCACATCGCGACAGCTGGATGGCTACACCTTC
TRBV6-5	-	TRBJ1-2	TRBD1	CASRPGQDYGYTF	TGTGCCAGCAGACCGGGACAGGACTATGGCTACACCTTC
TRBV6-5	-	TRBJ1-3	TRBD1	CASSSRTGVNTIYF	TGTGCCAGCAGTTCCAGGACAGGGGTTAACACCATATATTTT
TRBV19	-	TRBJ1-6	-	CASSSRAMGGSYNSPLHF	TGTGCCAGTAGTTCCCGGGCCATGGGAGGATCCTATAATTCACCCCTCCACTTT
TRBV28	-	TRBJ1-1	-	CASSTYPAGNTEAFF	TGTGCCAGCAGTACCTACCCCGCGGGCAACACTGAAGCTTTCTTT
TRBV7-9	-	TRBJ1-4	TRBD1	CASGGPTRQGWSEKLFF	TGTGCCAGCGGCGGCCCAACCCGACAGGGCTGGAGTGAAAAACTGTTTTTT
TRBV24-1	-	TRBJ2-6	TRBD1	CATSERPGQGIVGANVLTF	TGTGCCACCAGTGAGCGGCCGGGACAGGGGATCGTTGGGGCCAACGTCCTGACTTTC
TRBV5-4	-	TRBJ1-1	-	CASSPPGENAAFF	TGTGCCAGCAGCCCACCGGGGGAAAACGCTGCTTTCTTT
TRBV18	-	TRBJ1-5	TRBD1	CASSTTGGAGNQPQHF	TGTGCCAGCTCAACGACAGGGGGTGCTGGCAATCAGCCCCAGCATTTT
TRBV24-1	-	TRBJ1-5	-	CATSDPRGANQPQHF	TGTGCCACCAGTGACCCCAGGGGTGCCAATCAGCCCCAGCATTTT
TRBV11-2	-	TRBJ2-1	TRBD2	CASSLTILAGGVDEQFF	TGTGCCAGCAGCTTAACTATACTAGCGGGGGGGGTTGATGAGCAGTTCTTC
TRBV19	few	TRBJ1-5	TRBD1	CASSTLQGNQPQHF	TGTGCCAGTAGTACTCTACAGGGGAATCAGCCCCAGCATTTT
TRBV28	-	TRBJ1-4	-	CASSRPGVNEKLFF	TGTGCCAGCAGCCGGCCGGGGGTTAATGAAAAACTGTTTTTT
TRBV5-4	-	TRBJ1-2	TRBD1	CASSFGGQGAGYGYTF	TGTGCCAGCAGCTTTGGGGGACAGGGGGCGGGTTATGGCTACACCTTC
TRBV14	-	TRBJ2-2	-	CASSQDFAGRATGELFF	TGTGCCAGCAGCCAAGATTTCGCGGGGCGCGCCACCGGGGAGCTGTTTTTT
TRBV7-9	-	TRBJ1-6	-	CASSLARARSNSPLHF	TGTGCCAGCAGCTTAGCCAGGGCGAGGTCAAATTCACCCCTCCACTTT
TRBV7-9	-	TRBJ1-1	-	CASSPQRPNTEAFF	TGTGCCAGCAGCCCACAGAGACCTAACACTGAAGCTTTCTTT
TRBV2	-	TRBJ2-3	TRBD1	CASRDSSRDTQYF	TGTGCCAGCCGGGACAGTTCTAGAGATACGCAGTATTTT
TRBV19	-	TRBJ2-5	TRBD1	CASSSGTGEETQYF	TGTGCCAGTAGTTCCGGGACAGGCGAAGAGACCCAGTACTTC
TRBV5-5	-	TRBJ1-5	-	CASSLVLQPNQPQHF	TGTGCCAGCAGCTTGGTTTTACAGCCCAATCAGCCCCAGCATTTT
TRBV3-1/TRBV3-2	-	TRBJ2-2	TRBD1	CASSLDTGAGELFF	TGTGCCAGCAGCCTAGACACAGGGGCGGGGGAGCTGTTTTTT
TRBV5-8	-	TRBJ2-7	-	CASSRTREGFREQYF	TGTGCCAGCAGCCGGACTCGCGAAGGGTTTCGGGAGCAGTACTTC
TRBV27	-	TRBJ1-6	TRBD1	CASSRPGGSNSPLHF	TGTGCCAGCAGTCGACCAGGGGGCTCCAATTCACCCCTCCACTTT
TRBV19	many	TRBJ1-5	-	CASTAGEWSNQPQHF	TGTGCCAGTACTGCGGGGGAATGGAGCAATCAGCCCCAGCATTTT
TRBV10-3	-	TRBJ2-1	-	CAISGGGRGNDEQFF	TGTGCCATCAGTGGGGGTGGTCGGGGTAACGATGAGCAGTTCTTC
TRBV14	-	TRBJ1-2	-	CASSPAGQGKSYGYTF	TGTGCCAGCAGCCCGGCTGGGCAGGGAAAGTCCTATGGCTACACCTTC
TRBV18	-	TRBJ1-1	-	CASSPRQLGSAGTEAFF	TGTGCCAGCTCACCACGGCAGTTGGGCTCGGCGGGCACTGAAGCTTTCTTT
TRBV5-1	-	TRBJ2-7	-	CASSLLAGTNYEQYF	TGCGCCAGCAGCTTGTTGGCAGGAACAAACTACGAGCAGTACTTC
TRBV7-2	-	TRBJ1-6	-	CASSFYRDSPLHF	TGTGCCAGCAGCTTCTACAGGGATTCACCCCTCCACTTT
TRBV6-5	-	TRBJ2-1	TRBD1	CASSLGQGNEQFF	TGTGCCAGCAGCCTGGGACAGGGGAATGAGCAGTTCTTC
TRBV11-3	-	TRBJ1-1	TRBD1	CASSVSGQGGTEAFF	TGTGCCAGCAGCGTATCCGGACAGGGCGGGACTGAAGCTTTCTTT
TRBV4-2	few	TRBJ2-3	-	CASTAGDTDTQYF	TGTGCCAGCACGGCCGGAGACACAGATACGCAGTATTTT
TRBV9	once	TRBJ2-2	-	CASSVAAGTGELFF	TGTGCCAGCAGCGTAGCCGCCGGGACCGGGGAGCTGTTTTTT
TRBV12-1	-	TRBJ2-1	-	CASRGDRVNEQFF	TGTGCCAGCAGAGGGGATCGGGTCAATGAGCAGTTCTTC
TRBV5-1	-	TRBJ1-2	TRBD1	CASSPGTGYGYTF	TGCGCCAGCAGCCCGGGGACAGGCTATGGCTACACCTTC
TRBV9	-	TRBJ2-1	-	CASSVGSSVSYNEQFF	TGTGCCAGCAGCGTAGGATCCAGTGTGTCCTACAATGAGCAGTTCTTC
TRBV18	-	TRBJ1-2	TRBD1	CASSPGQGRGGNYGYTF	TGTGCCAGCTCACCCGGACAGGGGCGAGGGGGTAACTATGGCTACACCTTC
TRBV5-1	-	TRBJ2-7	-	CASSFQGNYEQYF	TGCGCCAGCAGCTTCCAGGGTAACTACGAGCAGTACTTC
TRBV6-1	-	TRBJ2-2	TRBD2	CASSEQGLAAPTGELFF	TGTGCCAGCAGCGAACAGGGACTAGCGGCCCCGACCGGGGAGCTGTTTTTT
TRBV5-1	-	TRBJ1-1	-	CASSLGQGSTEAFF	TGCGCCAGCAGCTTGGGGCAGGGGAGCACTGAAGCTTTCTTT
TRBV4-2	-	TRBJ1-2	-	CASSQSNGVGYTF	TGTGCCAGCAGCCAGAGCAACGGGGTTGGCTACACCTTC
TRBV6-6	-	TRBJ2-2	-	CASSNAGTGELFF	TGTGCCAGCAGTAATGCGGGGACCGGGGAGCTGTTTTTT
TRBV7-2	once	TRBJ2-7	TRBD1	CASWSGQGVDEQYF	TGTGCCAGCTGGAGCGGACAGGGCGTAGACGAGCAGTACTTC
TRBV28	-	TRBJ1-5	TRBD1	CASRYDRVDQPQHF	TGTGCCAGCAGATACGACAGGGTCGATCAGCCCCAGCATTTT
TRBV24-1	-	TRBJ2-1	TRBD2	CATSGPGGGRYNEQFF	TGTGCCACCAGTGGTCCTGGCGGGGGGCGATACAATGAGCAGTTCTTC